Following are 10 T cell receptor beta chains from one sample sequenced in a study of blood T cells in healthy people across ages. Then a second PCR, running roughly 7 to 11 cycles, was carried out with a sample-barcoded 5' primer and a J-beta primer mix. TCRdb itself ran the 5' RACE reads through MiXCR, one entry per CDR3 protein. The sample consists of hundreds of thousands of distinct CDR3 sequences, roughly 64% of them appearing once. Sequenced: blood. These receptors were collected from a man in his thirties or forties in good health.

This chain uses TRBV6-5 with TRBJ2-4, with TRBD1 matching 10 bases. The end of the DNA fits TRBJ2-7 better, so the J call may be wrong. The CDR3 is 15 residues long. Germline-derived CDR1 and CDR2 are MNHEY and SVGAGI. The CDR3 is CASFPPGDRGYEQYF. Written as DNA, the CDR3 is TGTGCCAGTTTCCCCCCCGGGGACAGGGGTTACGAGCAGTACTTC.

The J gene is TRBJ1-1, the V gene TRBV27; TRBD1 aligns across 7 bases. Germline V gene sequence: CDR1 MNHEY, CDR2 SMNVEV (reference sequence). Trimming took 5 bases from V and 4 from J; bases not matched to a gene: 7. CDR3 size: 14 residues. The CDR3 nucleotides are TGTGCCAGCAGTCTACGACAGGGTGTCACTGAAGCTTTCTTT. Encoded protein: CASSLRQGVTEAFF.

This chain links TRBV7-9 with TRBJ2-5, with TRBD2 matching 14 bases. J was trimmed by 0 bases and V by 4 bases; bases with no gene match: 13. Germline lookup yields CDR1 SEHNR and CDR2 FQNEAQ (reference sequence). This CDR3 spans 20 amino acids. CDR3 DNA: TGTGCCAGCAGCTCTCCGGCCCCGGGACTAGCGGGAGAGGACCAAGAGACCCAGTACTTC. Protein sequence: CASSSPAPGLAGEDQETQYF.

This clonotype was counted a single time. The chain couples TRBV4-3 to TRBJ2-7, with unresolved D. This CDR3 contains 14 residues. Trimming removed 1 base at V and 0 bases at J, with 7 bases between. CDR1 and CDR2 (germline): LGHNA, YSLEER. CDR3 region: CASSQGMSSYEQYF. CDR3 nucleotides: TGCGCCAGCAGCCAAGGAATGAGCTCCTACGAGCAGTACTTC.

The chain has TRBV7-9 and TRBJ2-2; 8 positions agree with TRBD1. The V gene end was trimmed by 2 bases and the J gene end by 13 bases; junction bases not matched to a gene: 9. The CDR3 runs to 14 residues. Germline assignment: CDR1 SEHNR and CDR2 FQNEAQ (reference sequence). The CDR3 region has the DNA TGTGCCAGCAGCTTAAGGTCGGACAGGGTTCGGCTGTTTTTT. Its translation is CASSLRSDRVRLFF.

The chain carries TRBV7-9 and TRBJ2-3, with a weak D call TRBD2 (5 bases). The CDR3 totals 14 residues. Looked up from germline, CDR1 is SEHNR and CDR2 is FQNEAQ (reference sequence). V gave up 5 bases and J gave up 5 bases, with 14 bases separating them. The CDR3 nucleotides read TGTGCCAGCAGCGTGATCGCCGCGGGAGATACGCAGTATTTT. It encodes CASSVIAAGDTQYF.

The chain recombines TRBV7-2 with TRBJ2-4; the D gene is possibly TRBD2 (6 bases). The J call may be incorrect, as the DNA end agrees better with TRBJ2-7. Germline assignment: CDR1 SGHTA and CDR2 FQGNSA. CDR3 size: 14 residues. The CDR3 DNA follows: TGTGCCAGCAGCTTAGCCGATGGACTACTCGAGCAGTACTTC. Its protein is CASSLADGLLEQYF.

The chain joins TRBV6-6 to TRBJ1-2, with D perhaps matching TRBD1 (5 bases). Trimming took off 3 bases at V and 0 bases at J, with 11 bases between the two ends. The CDR3 spans 15 residues. Germline V gives CDR1 MNHNY, CDR2 SVGAGI (reference sequence). The CDR3 spells CASSYSGVANYGYTF. The CDR3 DNA reads as TGTGCCAGCAGTTATTCGGGGGTTGCTAACTATGGCTACACCTTC.

This clonotype occurred a few times. The chain couples TRBV12-3 or TRBV12-4 to TRBJ2-3; 9 nucleotides match TRBD2. The V segment lost 7 bases and the J segment 5 bases; nucleotides outside the gene matches: 13. The CDR3 totals 16 residues. CDR3 sequence: CASTVVAGGHGDTQYF. The CDR3 DNA is TGTGCCAGCACCGTAGTGGCGGGGGGGCACGGAGATACGCAGTATTTT.

The CDR3 nucleotides read TGTGCCAGCAGTTTATCCCAGCGAGGGAATATCTACGAGCAGTACTTC. This encodes CASSLSQRGNIYEQYF. The chain joins TRBV27 to TRBJ2-7; D perhaps matches TRBD2 (5 bases). V was pared by 0 bases and J by 3 bases, with 15 bases between. The CDR3 is made up of 16 amino acids. Germline V CDR1 and CDR2: MNHEY, SMNVEV (reference sequence).